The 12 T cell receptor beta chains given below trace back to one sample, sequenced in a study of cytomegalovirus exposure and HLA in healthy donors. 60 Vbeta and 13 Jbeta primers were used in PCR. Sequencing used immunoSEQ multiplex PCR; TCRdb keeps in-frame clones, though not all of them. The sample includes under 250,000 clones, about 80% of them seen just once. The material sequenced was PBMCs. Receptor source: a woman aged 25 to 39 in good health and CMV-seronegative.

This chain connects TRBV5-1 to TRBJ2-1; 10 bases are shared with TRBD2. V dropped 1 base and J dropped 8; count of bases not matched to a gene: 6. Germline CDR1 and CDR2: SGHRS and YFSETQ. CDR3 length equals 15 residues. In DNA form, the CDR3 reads TGCGCCAGCAGCTTGAGGCTAGCGGGAGCAGATGAGCAGTTCTTC. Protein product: CASSLRLAGADEQFF. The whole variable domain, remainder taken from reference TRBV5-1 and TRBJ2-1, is KAGVTQTPRYLIKTRGQQVTLSCSPISGHRSVSWYQQTPGQGLQFLFEYFSETQRNKGNFPGRFSGRQFSNSRSEMNVSTLELGDSALYLCASSLRLAGADEQFFGPGTRLTVL.

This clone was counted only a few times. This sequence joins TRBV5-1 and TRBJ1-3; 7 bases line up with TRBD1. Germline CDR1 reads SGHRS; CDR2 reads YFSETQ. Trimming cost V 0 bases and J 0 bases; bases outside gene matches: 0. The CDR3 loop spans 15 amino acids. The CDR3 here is CASSLGTGSGNTIYF. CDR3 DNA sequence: TGCGCCAGCAGCTTGGGGACAGGCTCTGGAAACACCATATATTTT. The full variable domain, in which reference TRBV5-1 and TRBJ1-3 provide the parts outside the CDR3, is KAGVTQTPRYLIKTRGQQVTLSCSPISGHRSVSWYQQTPGQGLQFLFEYFSETQRNKGNFPGRFSGRQFSNSRSEMNVSTLELGDSALYLCASSLGTGSGNTIYFGEGSWLTVV.

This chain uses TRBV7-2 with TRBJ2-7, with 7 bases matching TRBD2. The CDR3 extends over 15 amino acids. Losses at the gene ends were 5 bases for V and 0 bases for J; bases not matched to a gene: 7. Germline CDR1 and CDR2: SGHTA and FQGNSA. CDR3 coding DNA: TGTGCCAGCAGCCTCCAAGGCGGGAGCTCCTACGAGCAGTACTTC. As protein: CASSLQGGSSYEQYF.

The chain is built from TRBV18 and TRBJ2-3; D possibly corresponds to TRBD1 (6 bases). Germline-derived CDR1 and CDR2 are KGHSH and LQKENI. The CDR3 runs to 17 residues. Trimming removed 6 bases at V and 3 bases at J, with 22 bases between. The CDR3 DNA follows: TGTGCCAGCTCTCCTACAGGGTTTAGGGTCCTAACAGATACGCAGTATTTT. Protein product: CASSPTGFRVLTDTQYF.

The CDR3 region is CASSHQGVYSGANVLTF. CDR3 bases: TGCGCCAGCAGCCATCAGGGCGTCTACTCTGGGGCCAACGTCCTGACTTTC. The gene calls are TRBV4-1 and TRBJ2-6; D possibly corresponds to TRBD1 (5 bases). Germline CDR1 MGHRA, CDR2 YSYEKL. The CDR3 loop spans 17 amino acids. Trimming pared 3 bases from V and 0 bases from J, leaving 12 bases between.

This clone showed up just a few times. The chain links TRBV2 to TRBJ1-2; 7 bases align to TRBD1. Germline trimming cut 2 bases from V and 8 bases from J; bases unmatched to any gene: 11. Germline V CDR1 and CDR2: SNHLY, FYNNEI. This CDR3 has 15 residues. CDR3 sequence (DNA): TGTGCCAGCAGTGAATTCCCCGGACAGGCGAAAGGCTACACCTTC. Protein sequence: CASSEFPGQAKGYTF.

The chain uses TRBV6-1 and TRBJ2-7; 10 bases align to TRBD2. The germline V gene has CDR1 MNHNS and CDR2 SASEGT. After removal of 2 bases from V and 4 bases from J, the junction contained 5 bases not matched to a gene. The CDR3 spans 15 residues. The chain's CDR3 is CASSESLAGVYEQYF. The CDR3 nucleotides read TGTGCCAGCAGTGAATCTCTAGCGGGAGTTTACGAGCAGTACTTC.

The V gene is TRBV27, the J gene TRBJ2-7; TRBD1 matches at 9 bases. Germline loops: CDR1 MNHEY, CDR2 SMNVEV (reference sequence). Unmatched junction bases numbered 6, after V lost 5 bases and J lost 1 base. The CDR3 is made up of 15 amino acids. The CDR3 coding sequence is TGTGCCAGCAGTATCACAGGGGGCGTTTCCTACGAGCAGTACTTC. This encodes CASSITGGVSYEQYF.

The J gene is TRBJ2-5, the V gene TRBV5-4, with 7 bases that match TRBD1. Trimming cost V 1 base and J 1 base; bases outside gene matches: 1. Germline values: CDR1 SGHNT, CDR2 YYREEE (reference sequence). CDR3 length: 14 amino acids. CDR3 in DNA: TGTGCCAGCAGCTTGAAGGGGGCCCAAGAGACCCAGTACTTC. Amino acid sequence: CASSLKGAQETQYF.

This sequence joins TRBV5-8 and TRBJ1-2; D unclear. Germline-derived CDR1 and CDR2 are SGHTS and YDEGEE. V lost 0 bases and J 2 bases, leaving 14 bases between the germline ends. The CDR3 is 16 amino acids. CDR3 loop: CASSLASGSGNYGYTF. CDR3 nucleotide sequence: TGTGCCAGCAGCTTGGCTTCCGGGAGTGGAAACTATGGCTACACCTTC.

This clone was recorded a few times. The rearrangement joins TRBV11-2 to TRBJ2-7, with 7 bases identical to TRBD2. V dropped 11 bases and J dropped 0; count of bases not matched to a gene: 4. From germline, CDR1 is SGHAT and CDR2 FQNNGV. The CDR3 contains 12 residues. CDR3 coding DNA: TGTGCCTCTAGCGGTCCCTCCTACGAGCAGTACTTC. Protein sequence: CASSGPSYEQYF.

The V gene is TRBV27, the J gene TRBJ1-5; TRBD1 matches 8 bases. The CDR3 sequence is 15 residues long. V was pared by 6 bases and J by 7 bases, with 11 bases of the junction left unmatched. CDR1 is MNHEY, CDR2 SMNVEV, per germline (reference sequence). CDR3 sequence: CASRAGQGSRQPQHF. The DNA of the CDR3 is TGTGCCAGCAGAGCTGGACAGGGAAGTCGGCAGCCCCAGCATTTT.